The sequence of this TCR beta chain was determined in a study of cytomegalovirus exposure and HLA in healthy donors. Whole-study context: Earlier findings included 100 million to 130 million unique TCR beta sequences obtained from 170 million or so T cells. Points from the study as a whole: Earlier results showed most TCR beta V segments being productive about 87% or about 30% of the time. In all likelihood, a cluster of highly shared sequence variants was a sequencing artifact. The authors confirmed in vitro that three CMV-associated chains were specific for CMV antigens.

CDR3 length: 15 amino acids. The germline V gene has CDR1 MDHEN and CDR2 SYDVKM. The V gene end was trimmed by 4 bases and the J gene end by 2 bases; junction bases not matched to a gene: 8. Researchers ran the PCR with 60 Vbeta and 13 Jbeta primers. Generated by immunoSEQ multiplex PCR, the TCRdb table keeps only in-frame clones and is missing some. The repertoire has 100,000 to 120,000 clones, 65% to 85% of them found once; the top ten carry roughly 2.6%. Concerning this clone: No antigen is known for it.

The genes are TRBV28 and TRBJ2-7; 7 bases map to TRBD1. Sequencing was carried out using PBMCs. This TCR came from a woman aged 18-29 years in good health and CMV-seronegative. The CDR3 nucleotides read TGTGCCAGCAGTTCTCCAGGGGGACGGACCTACGAGCAGTACTTC. Its translation: CASSSPGGRTYEQYF.